The 20 T cell receptor beta chains listed next were all sequenced from one sample in a study of T-cell memory formation after mild COVID-19. TCRdb ran MiXCR on the 5' RACE reads and lists one entry per CDR3 protein. This sample has 500,000 to 550,000 distinct CDR3 sequences, with approximately 20% found just once. Sequenced sample: PBMCs or a T cell subset sorted from them (not recorded which). The origin of the receptors is an adult woman who had mild COVID-19 (a few samples of this study predate the infection). Cell type and time point are not known.

J is TRBJ2-2 and V is TRBV11-3; a weak D match, TRBD1 (7 bases). The germline CDR1 and CDR2 sequences are SGHNT and YENEEA. The CDR3 is 16 amino acids. Trimming pared 0 bases from V and 4 bases from J, leaving 12 bases between. The DNA for the CDR3 is TGTGCCAGCAGCTTAGATGCGCAGGGGGGCACCGGGGAGCTGTTTTTT. Its protein is CASSLDAQGGTGELFF.

This clonotype has only a few counts. The chain has TRBV2 and TRBJ2-1; tentatively, D is TRBD1 (7 bases). The CDR3 runs 15 residues. V lost 6 bases to trimming and J lost 1 base, with 13 bases between them. CDR1 and CDR2 (germline): SNHLY, FYNNEI. The CDR3 protein is CASSAGGISYNEQFF. The CDR3, as DNA: TGTGCCAGCAGCGCAGGGGGGATTTCCTACAATGAGCAGTTCTTC.

In this sample, this clonotype turned up a few times. The chain joins TRBV18 to TRBJ2-7, with 8 bases that match TRBD1. The CDR3 contains 15 residues. Germline V gene lookup returns CDR1 KGHSH and CDR2 LQKENI. Germline trimming cut 3 bases from V and 2 bases from J; bases unmatched to any gene: 6. The CDR3: CASSPSGTGPYEQYF. The CDR3 DNA sequence: TGTGCCAGCTCACCGTCCGGGACAGGACCCTACGAGCAGTACTTC.

The chain couples TRBV4-2 to TRBJ2-1; D uncertain. CDR1 and CDR2 from the germline V gene are LGHNA and YNFKEQ. The CDR3 extends over 13 amino acids. Trimming removed 4 bases from V and 9 bases from J, with 13 bases in between. Here the CDR3 DNA reads TGTGCCAGCAGCCTCGCCTCAGTAGGTGAGCAGTTCTTC. Translating gives CASSLASVGEQFF.

The chain couples TRBV7-8 to TRBJ1-5; no clear D. The CDR3 is 15 residues long. CDR1 and CDR2 (germline): SGHVS, FQNEAQ. V was pared by 4 bases and J by 7 bases, with 17 bases between. The CDR3 nucleotides are TGTGCCAGCAGCTCCGACATAACCCGGCGGCAGCCCCAGCATTTT. Its protein product is CASSSDITRRQPQHF.

The rearrangement joins TRBV6-6 to TRBJ1-5; D is undetermined. The germline V gene has CDR1 MNHNY and CDR2 SVGAGI (reference sequence). V was cut by 6 bases and J by 0 bases, with 21 bases left in between. The length of the CDR3 is 18 residues. The chain's CDR3 is CASRGRARTGYSNQPQHF. As DNA, the CDR3 is TGTGCCAGCAGGGGGAGGGCCCGGACGGGGTATAGCAATCAGCCCCAGCATTTT.

This clonotype was seen a handful of times. V gene TRBV12-3 or TRBV12-4 combines with J gene TRBJ1-1, with D maybe TRBD1 (5 bases). The CDR3 sequence is 14 residues long. Trimming pared 3 bases from V and 7 bases from J, leaving 15 bases between. The chain's CDR3 is CASSLQGGGLEAFF. CDR3 bases: TGTGCCAGCAGTTTGCAGGGCGGGGGACTTGAAGCTTTCTTT.

This clonotype has just a few counts. The chain uses TRBV29-1 and TRBJ1-5; no definite D call. Germline values: CDR1 SQVTM, CDR2 ANQGSEA. Between the trimmed V and J ends, which lost 4 bases and 3 bases, there was a span of 7 bases. This CDR3 is 12 amino acids long. Here the CDR3 reads CSVGQINQPQHF. For the CDR3, the DNA is TGCAGCGTTGGACAAATCAATCAGCCCCAGCATTTT.

This clonotype was seen a handful of times. The rearrangement uses TRBV11-1 and TRBJ2-2; possibly TRBD1 for D (7 bases). The V end was cut by 0 bases, the J end by 4 bases, with 12 bases between. From germline, CDR1 is SGHAT and CDR2 FQDESV (reference sequence). The CDR3 contains 16 residues. DNA of the CDR3: TGTGCCAGCAGCTTAGCTGGAGGGGGCGTCACCGGGGAGCTGTTTTTT. This encodes CASSLAGGGVTGELFF.

The chain combines TRBV24-1 with TRBJ2-3, with 7 bases that match TRBD2. The CDR3 has 16 amino acids. Trimming at V came to 4 bases and at J to 3 bases, leaving 9 bases not matched to a gene. Germline CDR1 KGHDR, CDR2 SFDVKD. CDR3: CATSEKRDWLTDTQYF. The CDR3, as DNA: TGTGCCACCAGTGAGAAGCGGGACTGGCTAACAGATACGCAGTATTTT.

V gene TRBV12-3 or TRBV12-4 combines with J gene TRBJ2-7, with D perhaps TRBD1 or TRBD2 (6 bases each). Deletions cut 6 bases from V and 3 bases from J, with 21 bases between. CDR3 size: 16 residues. The CDR3 DNA follows: TGTGCCAGCAGCCCGACGAATAGGGGGGTTTACTACGAGCAGTACTTC. Residues: CASSPTNRGVYYEQYF.

V is TRBV20-1 and J is TRBJ2-1; either TRBD1 or TRBD2 may fit D (6 bases each). Trimming left V 0 bases short and J 5 bases short, with 20 bases between. CDR1 and CDR2 from the germline V gene are DFQATT and SNEGSKA (reference sequence). The CDR3 totals 17 residues. The CDR3 protein is CSARDRLSGATHNEQFF. CDR3 nucleotide sequence: TGCAGTGCTAGAGATCGTCTGTCGGGGGCCACCCACAATGAGCAGTTCTTC.

This clonotype appeared a few times. The V call is TRBV4-1, the J call TRBJ2-5; D is unclear. CDR3 length equals 16 residues. CDR1 is MGHRA, CDR2 YSYEKL, per germline. V lost 0 bases to trimming and J lost 3 bases, with 14 bases between them. In DNA form, the CDR3 reads TGCGCCAGCAGCCAAGATGCCCCCGATGCAAAAGAGACCCAGTACTTC. Protein: CASSQDAPDAKETQYF.

This clonotype was seen only a few times. This chain uses TRBV24-1 with TRBJ1-2, with D maybe TRBD1 (5 bases). CDR3 length equals 14 residues. Germline CDR1 reads KGHDR; CDR2 reads SFDVKD. The germline V and J ends were trimmed by 3 bases and 4 bases, with 11 bases remaining between them. CDR3 protein: CATSDEGAPYGYTF. The CDR3 DNA follows: TGTGCCACCAGTGATGAAGGGGCCCCCTATGGCTACACCTTC.

This clonotype was seen many times. V usage is TRBV5-6 and J usage is TRBJ2-5, with D possibly called TRBD1 or TRBD2 (5 bases each). The CDR3 sequence is 18 residues long. The V gene lost 1 base and the J gene lost 4 bases, with 23 bases spanning the gap. The V gene's germline CDR1 is SGHDT and CDR2 YYEEEE. The CDR3 DNA follows: TGTGCCAGCAGCTTGTCAGTGGGGGTACGCAGTGGGAGAGAGACCCAGTACTTC. This codes for CASSLSVGVRSGRETQYF.

This chain uses TRBV25-1 with TRBJ2-3; TRBD1 or TRBD2 may be the D gene (6 bases each). V gave up 3 bases and J gave up 3 bases, with 16 bases separating them. Per the germline V gene, CDR1 is MGHDK and CDR2 is SYGVNS. The CDR3 extends over 16 amino acids. This CDR3 reads CASSDLSGARTDTQYF. CDR3 coding DNA: TGTGCCAGCAGTGACCTTTCGGGGGCGAGGACAGATACGCAGTATTTT.

This clonotype was recorded once. DNA of the CDR3: TGTGCCAGCAGGAAGACAGTGTACCTCAATGAGCAGTTCTTC. Translation gives CASRKTVYLNEQFF. The J gene is TRBJ2-1, the V gene TRBV6-2 or TRBV6-3, with D possibly being TRBD1 (5 bases). CDR1 is MNHEY, CDR2 SVGEGT, per germline. Deletions cut 6 bases from V and 6 bases from J, with 15 bases between. CDR3 length: 14 residues.

A few counts support this clonotype. The chain links TRBV6-5 to TRBJ2-2; D remains unclear. V was clipped by 6 bases and J by 6 bases, with 14 bases between them. This CDR3 spans 14 amino acids. CDR1 MNHEY and CDR2 SVGAGI come from the germline V gene. The CDR3: CASSSAVTPGELFF. The CDR3 coding sequence is TGTGCCAGCAGCTCAGCCGTCACCCCCGGGGAGCTGTTTTTT.

The V and J genes are TRBV5-1 and TRBJ2-7; 8 nucleotides match TRBD1. CDR1 and CDR2 from the germline V gene are SGHRS and YFSETQ. The CDR3 length is 15 residues. J gave up 2 bases and V 3 bases, and 7 bases lay outside the gene matches. Written as DNA, the CDR3 is TGCGCCAGCAGCTCAGGACAGGGTTGGACCTACGAGCAGTACTTC. This encodes CASSSGQGWTYEQYF.

This clonotype was counted between two and nine times. The CDR3 DNA reads as TGTGCCAGCAGCTACTCTGGGACACCAGAGACCCAGTACTTC. Protein product: CASSYSGTPETQYF. The rearrangement uses TRBV12-3 or TRBV12-4 and TRBJ2-5; tentatively, D is TRBD1 (6 bases). Trimming took off 6 bases at V and 4 bases at J, with 15 bases between the two ends. This CDR3 spans 14 amino acids.